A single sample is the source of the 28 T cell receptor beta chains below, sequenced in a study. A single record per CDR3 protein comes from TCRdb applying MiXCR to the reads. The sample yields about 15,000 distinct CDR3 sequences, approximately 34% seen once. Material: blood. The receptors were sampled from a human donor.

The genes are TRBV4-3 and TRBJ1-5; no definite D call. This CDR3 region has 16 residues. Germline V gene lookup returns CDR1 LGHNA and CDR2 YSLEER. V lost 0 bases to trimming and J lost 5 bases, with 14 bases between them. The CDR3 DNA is TGCGCCAGCAGCCAAGATAAACCTAGCGGGTATCAGCCCCAGCATTTT. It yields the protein CASSQDKPSGYQPQHF.

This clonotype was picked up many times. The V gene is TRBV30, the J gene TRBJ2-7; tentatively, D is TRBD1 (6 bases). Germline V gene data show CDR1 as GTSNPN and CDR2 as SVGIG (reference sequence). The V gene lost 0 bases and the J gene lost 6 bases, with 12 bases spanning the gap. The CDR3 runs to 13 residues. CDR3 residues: CAWSVGLGGEQYF. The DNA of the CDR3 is TGTGCCTGGAGTGTCGGGCTAGGGGGCGAGCAGTACTTC.

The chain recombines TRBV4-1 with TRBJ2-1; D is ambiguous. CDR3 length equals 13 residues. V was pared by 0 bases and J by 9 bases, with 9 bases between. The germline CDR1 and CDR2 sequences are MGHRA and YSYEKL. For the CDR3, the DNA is TGCGCCAGCAGCCAAGAAGTCCTCGGTGAGCAGTTCTTC. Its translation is CASSQEVLGEQFF.

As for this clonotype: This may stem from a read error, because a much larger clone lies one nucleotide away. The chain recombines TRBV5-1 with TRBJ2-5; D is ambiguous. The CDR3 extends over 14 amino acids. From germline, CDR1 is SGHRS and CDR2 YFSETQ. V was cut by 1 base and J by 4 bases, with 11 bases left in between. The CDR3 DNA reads TGCGCCAGCAGCTTGTTGAATCTGGGAGAGACCCAGTACTTC. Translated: CASSLLNLGETQYF. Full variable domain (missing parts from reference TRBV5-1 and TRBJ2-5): KAGVTQTPRYLIKTRGQQVTLSCSPISGHRSVSWYQQTPGQGLQFLFEYFSETQRNKGNFPGRFSGRQFSNSRSEMNVSTLELGDSALYLCASSLLNLGETQYFGPGTRLLVL.

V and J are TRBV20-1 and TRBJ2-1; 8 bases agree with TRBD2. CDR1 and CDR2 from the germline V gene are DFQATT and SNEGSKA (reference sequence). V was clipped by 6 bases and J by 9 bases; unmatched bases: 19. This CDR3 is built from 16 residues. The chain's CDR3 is CSASSQGTGGPLEQFF. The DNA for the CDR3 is TGCAGTGCCAGCAGCCAAGGAACGGGAGGGCCGCTTGAGCAGTTCTTC.

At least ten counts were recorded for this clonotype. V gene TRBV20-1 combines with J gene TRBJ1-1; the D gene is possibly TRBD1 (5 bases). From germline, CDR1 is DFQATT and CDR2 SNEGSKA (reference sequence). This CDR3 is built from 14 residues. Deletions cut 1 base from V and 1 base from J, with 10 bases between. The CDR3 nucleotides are TGCAGTGCTAGAGGCGGACACCAGAACACTGAAGCTTTCTTT. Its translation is CSARGGHQNTEAFF.

CDR3 sequence reads: CTGQGGTETQYF. For the CDR3, the DNA is TGCACCGGACAGGGGGGAACGGAGACCCAGTACTTC. The genes are TRBV20-1 and TRBJ2-5; 10 bases are shared with TRBD1. Germline V gene data show CDR1 as DFQATT and CDR2 as SNEGSKA (reference sequence). This CDR3 is built from 12 residues.

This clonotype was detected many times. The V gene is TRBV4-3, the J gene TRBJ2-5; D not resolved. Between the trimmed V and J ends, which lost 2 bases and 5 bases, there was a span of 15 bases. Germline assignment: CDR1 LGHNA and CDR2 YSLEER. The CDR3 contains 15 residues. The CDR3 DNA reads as TGCGCCAGCAGCCAAAACCCCGAAATAGGGGAGACCCAGTACTTC. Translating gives CASSQNPEIGETQYF.

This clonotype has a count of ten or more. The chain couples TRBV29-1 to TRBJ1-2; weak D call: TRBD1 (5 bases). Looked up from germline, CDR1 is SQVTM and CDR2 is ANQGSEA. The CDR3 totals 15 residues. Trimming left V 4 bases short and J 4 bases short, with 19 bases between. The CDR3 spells CSVAMGQNAPYGYTF. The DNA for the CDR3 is TGCAGCGTTGCCATGGGGCAGAATGCCCCCTATGGCTACACCTTC.

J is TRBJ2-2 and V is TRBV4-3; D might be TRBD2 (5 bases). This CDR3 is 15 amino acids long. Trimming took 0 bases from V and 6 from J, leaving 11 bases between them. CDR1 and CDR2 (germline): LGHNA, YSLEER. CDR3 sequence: CASSQEGGRPGELFF. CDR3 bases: TGCGCCAGCAGCCAAGAAGGAGGACGACCCGGGGAGCTGTTTTTT.

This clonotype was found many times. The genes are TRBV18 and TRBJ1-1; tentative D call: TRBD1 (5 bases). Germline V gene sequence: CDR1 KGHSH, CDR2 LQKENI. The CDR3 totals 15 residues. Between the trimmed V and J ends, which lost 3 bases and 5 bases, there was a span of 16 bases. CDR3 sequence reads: CASSPSHAEGTEAFF. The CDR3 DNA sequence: TGTGCCAGCTCACCTAGCCACGCCGAGGGGACTGAAGCTTTCTTT.

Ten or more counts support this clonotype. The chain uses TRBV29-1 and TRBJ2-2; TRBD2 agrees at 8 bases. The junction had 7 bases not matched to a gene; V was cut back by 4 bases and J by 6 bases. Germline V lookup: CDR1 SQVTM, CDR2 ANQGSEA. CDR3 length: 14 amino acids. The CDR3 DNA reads TGCAGCGTTGGCAAGGGACTAGTCCCCGGGGAGCTGTTTTTT. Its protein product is CSVGKGLVPGELFF.

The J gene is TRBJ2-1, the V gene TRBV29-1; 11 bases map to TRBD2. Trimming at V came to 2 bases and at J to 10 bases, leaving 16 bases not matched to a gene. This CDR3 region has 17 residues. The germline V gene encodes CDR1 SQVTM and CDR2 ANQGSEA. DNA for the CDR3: TGCAGCGTTGAAAAAGGTCTAGCGGGAGGTCTATCCTACGAGCAGTTCTTC. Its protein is CSVEKGLAGGLSYEQFF.

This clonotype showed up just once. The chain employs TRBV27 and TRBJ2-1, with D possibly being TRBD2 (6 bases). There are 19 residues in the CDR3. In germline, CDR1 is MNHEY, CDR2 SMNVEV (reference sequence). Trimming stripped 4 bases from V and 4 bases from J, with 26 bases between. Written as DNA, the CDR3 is TGTGCCAGCAGTTCGATAAGCGGCCGCCATGGAGGGATTTACAATGAGCAGTTCTTC. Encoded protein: CASSSISGRHGGIYNEQFF.

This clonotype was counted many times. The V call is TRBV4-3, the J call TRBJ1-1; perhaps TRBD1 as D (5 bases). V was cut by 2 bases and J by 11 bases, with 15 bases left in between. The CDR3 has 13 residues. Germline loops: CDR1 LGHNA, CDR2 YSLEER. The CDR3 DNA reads TGCGCCAGCAGCCAAAATCAGGGTCAGGAGGCTTTCTTT. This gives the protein CASSQNQGQEAFF.

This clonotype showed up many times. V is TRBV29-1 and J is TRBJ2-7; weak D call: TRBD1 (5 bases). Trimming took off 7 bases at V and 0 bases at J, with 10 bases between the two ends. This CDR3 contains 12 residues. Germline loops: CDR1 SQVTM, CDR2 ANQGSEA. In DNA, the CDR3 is TGCAGCGCCCAAGGGGTCTCCTACGAGCAGTACTTC. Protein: CSAQGVSYEQYF.

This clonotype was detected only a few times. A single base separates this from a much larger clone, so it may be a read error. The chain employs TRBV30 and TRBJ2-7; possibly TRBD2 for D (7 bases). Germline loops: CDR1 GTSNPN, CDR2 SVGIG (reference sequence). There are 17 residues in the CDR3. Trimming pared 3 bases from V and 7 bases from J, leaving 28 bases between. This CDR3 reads CAWSTSKVGGRQNEQYF. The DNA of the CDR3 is TGTGCCTGGAGCACCAGTAAAGTCGGGGGGCGACAGAATGAGCAGTACTTC.

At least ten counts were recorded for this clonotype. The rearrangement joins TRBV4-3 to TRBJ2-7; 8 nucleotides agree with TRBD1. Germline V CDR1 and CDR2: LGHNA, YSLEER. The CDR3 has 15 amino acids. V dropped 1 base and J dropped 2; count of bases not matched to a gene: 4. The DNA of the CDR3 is TGCGCCAGCAGCCAAGGGACAGGGAGTGCCTACGAGCAGTACTTC. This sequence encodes CASSQGTGSAYEQYF.

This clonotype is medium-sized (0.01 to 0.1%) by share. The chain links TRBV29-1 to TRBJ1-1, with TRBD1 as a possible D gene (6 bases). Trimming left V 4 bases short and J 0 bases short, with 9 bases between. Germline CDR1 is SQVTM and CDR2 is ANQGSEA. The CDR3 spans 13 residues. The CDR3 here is CSVGGGMNTEAFF. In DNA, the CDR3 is TGCAGCGTTGGAGGGGGTATGAACACTGAAGCTTTCTTT.

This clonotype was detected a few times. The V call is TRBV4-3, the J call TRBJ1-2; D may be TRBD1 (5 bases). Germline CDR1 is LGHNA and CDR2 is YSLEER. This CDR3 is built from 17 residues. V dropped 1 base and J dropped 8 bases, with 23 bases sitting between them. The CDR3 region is CASSQGKGTLVTGGYTF. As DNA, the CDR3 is TGCGCCAGCAGCCAAGGCAAAGGGACTCTCGTAACGGGGGGCTACACCTTC.

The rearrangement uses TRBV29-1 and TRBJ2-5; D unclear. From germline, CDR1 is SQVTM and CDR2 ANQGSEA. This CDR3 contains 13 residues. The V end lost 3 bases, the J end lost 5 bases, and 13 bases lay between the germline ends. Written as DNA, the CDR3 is TGCAGCGTTGACGGGCTAGTGGTGGAGACCCAGTACTTC. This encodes CSVDGLVVETQYF.

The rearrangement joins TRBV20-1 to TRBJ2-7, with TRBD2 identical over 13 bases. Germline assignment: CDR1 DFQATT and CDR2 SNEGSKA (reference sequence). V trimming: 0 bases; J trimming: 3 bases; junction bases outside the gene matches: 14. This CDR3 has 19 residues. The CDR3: CSARDLGLAGNRGIYEQYF. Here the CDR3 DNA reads TGCAGTGCTAGAGATCTGGGACTAGCGGGAAATCGGGGGATCTACGAGCAGTACTTC.

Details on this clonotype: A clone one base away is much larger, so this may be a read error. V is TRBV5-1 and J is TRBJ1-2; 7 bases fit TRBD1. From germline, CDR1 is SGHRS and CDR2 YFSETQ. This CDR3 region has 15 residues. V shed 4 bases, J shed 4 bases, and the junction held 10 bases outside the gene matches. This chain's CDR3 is CASSEKTGVGYGYTF. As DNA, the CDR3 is TGCGCCAGCAGCGAAAAAACAGGGGTGGGCTATGGCTACACCTTC.

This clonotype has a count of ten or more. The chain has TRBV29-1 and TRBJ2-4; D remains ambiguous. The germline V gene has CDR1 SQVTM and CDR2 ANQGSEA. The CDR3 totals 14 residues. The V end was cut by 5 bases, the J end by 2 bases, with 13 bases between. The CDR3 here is CSVLMFGTKNIQYF. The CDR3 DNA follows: TGCAGCGTTTTGATGTTTGGGACCAAAAACATTCAGTACTTC.

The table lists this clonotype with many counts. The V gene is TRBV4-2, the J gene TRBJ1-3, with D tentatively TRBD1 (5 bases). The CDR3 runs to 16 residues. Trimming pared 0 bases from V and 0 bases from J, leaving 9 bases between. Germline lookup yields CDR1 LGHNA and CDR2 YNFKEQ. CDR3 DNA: TGTGCCAGCAGCCAAGAAGGCGGGGCCTCTGGAAACACCATATATTTT. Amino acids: CASSQEGGASGNTIYF.

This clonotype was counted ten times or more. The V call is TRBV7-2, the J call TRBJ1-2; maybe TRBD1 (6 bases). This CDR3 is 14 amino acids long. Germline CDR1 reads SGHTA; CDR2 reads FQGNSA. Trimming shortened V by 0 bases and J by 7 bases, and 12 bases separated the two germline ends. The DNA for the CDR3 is TGTGCCAGCAGCTTAGCTCAGGGGAGGCTTGGCTACACCTTC. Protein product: CASSLAQGRLGYTF.

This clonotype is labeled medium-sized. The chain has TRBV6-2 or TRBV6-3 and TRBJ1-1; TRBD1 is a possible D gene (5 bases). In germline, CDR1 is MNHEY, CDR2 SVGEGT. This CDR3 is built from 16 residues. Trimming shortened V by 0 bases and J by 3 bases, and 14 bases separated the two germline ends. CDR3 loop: CASSYSLAPGHTEAFF. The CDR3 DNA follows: TGTGCCAGCAGTTACTCGCTTGCCCCAGGGCACACTGAAGCTTTCTTT.

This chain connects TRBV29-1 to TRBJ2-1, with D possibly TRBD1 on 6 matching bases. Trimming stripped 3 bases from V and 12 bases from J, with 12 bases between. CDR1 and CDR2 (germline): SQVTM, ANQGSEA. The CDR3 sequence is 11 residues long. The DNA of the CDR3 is TGCAGCGTTGAGGGGGCTGATACGCAGTTCTTC. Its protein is CSVEGADTQFF.